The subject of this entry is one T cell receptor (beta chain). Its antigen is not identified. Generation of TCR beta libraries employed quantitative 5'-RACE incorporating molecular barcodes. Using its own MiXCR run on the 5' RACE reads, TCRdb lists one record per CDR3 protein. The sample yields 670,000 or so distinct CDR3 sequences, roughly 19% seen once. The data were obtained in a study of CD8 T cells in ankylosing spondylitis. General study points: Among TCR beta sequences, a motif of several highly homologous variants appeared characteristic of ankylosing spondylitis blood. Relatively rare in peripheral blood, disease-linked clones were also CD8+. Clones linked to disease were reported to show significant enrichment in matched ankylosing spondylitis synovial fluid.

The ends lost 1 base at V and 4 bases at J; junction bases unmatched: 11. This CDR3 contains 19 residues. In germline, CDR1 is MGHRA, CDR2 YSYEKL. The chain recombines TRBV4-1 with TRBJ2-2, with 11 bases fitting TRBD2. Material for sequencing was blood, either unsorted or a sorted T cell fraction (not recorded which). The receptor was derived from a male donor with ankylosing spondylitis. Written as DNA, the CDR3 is TGCGCCAGCAGCCAAGGTGGGATACTAGCGGGAGTAGTCACCGGGGAGCTGTTTTTT. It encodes CASSQGGILAGVVTGELFF.